These 27 T cell receptor beta chains were all obtained from the same sample, sequenced in a study of T cells after yellow fever vaccination. TCRdb called the 5' RACE reads again in MiXCR, with one record for every CDR3 protein. The data contain approximately 260,000 distinct CDR3 sequences, 5.2% of them seen just once; the ten biggest clones take up roughly 3.4%. Material: CD4+ T cells sorted from PBMCs, obtained on the day of the yellow fever booster vaccination. The receptors here all came from a man between 18 and 29 years old who received the YFV17D yellow fever vaccine.

This clonotype occurred many times. The V and J genes are TRBV10-3 and TRBJ2-1; possible D gene TRBD1, 6 bases. The V end lost 4 bases, the J end lost 9 bases, and 19 bases lay between the germline ends. The V gene's germline CDR1 is ENHRY and CDR2 SYGVKD. The CDR3 sequence is 15 residues long. CDR3 DNA: TGTGCCATCAGTGTGGAGTTGGGGGCCCAAATTGAGCAGTTCTTC. This gives the protein CAISVELGAQIEQFF.

A few counts support this clonotype. The chain employs TRBV5-1 and TRBJ2-3; D may be TRBD2 (5 bases). Germline assignment: CDR1 SGHRS and CDR2 YFSETQ. CDR3 size: 16 residues. Trimming took 0 bases from V and 0 from J, leaving 11 bases between them. The CDR3 loop is CASSLGASSSTDTQYF. The CDR3 nucleotides read TGCGCCAGCAGCTTGGGAGCTAGCTCTAGCACAGATACGCAGTATTTT. Filled out from reference TRBV5-1 and TRBJ2-3, the complete variable domain reads KAGVTQTPRYLIKTRGQQVTLSCSPISGHRSVSWYQQTPGQGLQFLFEYFSETQRNKGNFPGRFSGRQFSNSRSEMNVSTLELGDSALYLCASSLGASSSTDTQYFGPGTRLTVL.

The chain recombines TRBV7-3 with TRBJ2-3, with 8 bases identical to TRBD2. J gave up 1 base and V 8 bases, and 17 bases lay outside the gene matches. The germline CDR1 and CDR2 sequences are SGHTA and FQGTGA. This CDR3 is 18 amino acids long. For the CDR3, the DNA is TGTGCCAGCTGCCGAATAGGGAGCGGGGGATCGGGCACAGATACGCAGTATTTT. It codes for CASCRIGSGGSGTDTQYF.

At least ten counts were recorded for this clonotype. V usage is TRBV12-3 or TRBV12-4 and J usage is TRBJ2-5, with unresolved D. This CDR3 has 12 amino acids. Trimming shortened V by 1 base and J by 4 bases, and 4 bases separated the two germline ends. CDR3 sequence (DNA): TGTGCCAGCAGTTTAGTGTCAGAGACCCAGTACTTC. It encodes CASSLVSETQYF.

This clonotype was observed a few times. V gene TRBV7-8 combines with J gene TRBJ1-5, with D perhaps matching TRBD1 (5 bases). The V end was cut by 1 base, the J end by 6 bases, with 10 bases between. Germline CDR1 reads SGHVS; CDR2 reads FQNEAQ. CDR3 length equals 14 residues. The CDR3 reads CASSLELGVQPQHF. The CDR3 DNA is TGTGCCAGCAGCTTAGAGCTAGGGGTTCAGCCCCAGCATTTT.

This clonotype turned up a few times. The V call is TRBV10-2, the J call TRBJ2-3; TRBD2 might be the D (7 bases). V was cut by 0 bases and J by 2 bases, with 9 bases left in between. The CDR3 is 15 residues long. Germline values: CDR1 WSHSY, CDR2 SAAADI. The DNA for the CDR3 is TGCGCCAGCAGTGAGTCTCGGGGGGCCACAGATACGCAGTATTTT. Its translation: CASSESRGATDTQYF.

As concerns this clonotype: The junction and the germline gene differ at one end; a read error may be behind it. The genes are TRBV6-4 and TRBJ1-1; no definite D call. The germline V gene encodes CDR1 MRHNA and CDR2 SNTAGT. This CDR3 spans 13 amino acids. The CDR3 here is CASSYSDNTEAFF. In DNA form, the CDR3 reads TGTGCCAGCAGTTACTCCGATAACACTGAAGCTTTCTTT.

This clonotype was observed at least ten times. This chain joins TRBV12-3 or TRBV12-4 and TRBJ2-3; D call uncertain. V lost 1 base to trimming and J lost 14 bases, with 13 bases between them. CDR3 size: 12 residues. This CDR3 reads CASSLDWGNPYF. CDR3 nucleotides: TGTGCCAGCAGTTTAGACTGGGGAAATCCGTATTTT.

In this sample, this clonotype turned up many times. The chain is built from TRBV6-5 and TRBJ2-2; D unclear. CDR1 and CDR2 (germline): MNHEY, SVGAGI. CDR3 size: 16 residues. The ends were cut back, 0 bases at V and 0 bases at J, with 8 bases in the middle. The CDR3 DNA reads TGTGCCAGCAGTTACTCGAGGTTGGCGAACACCGGGGAGCTGTTTTTT. Translated: CASSYSRLANTGELFF.

This clonotype was seen more than once but under ten times. In DNA form, the CDR3 reads TGCAGTGCTCTTGCGGGGGGTTACAATGAGCAGTTCTTC. This gives the protein CSALAGGYNEQFF. The chain joins TRBV20-1 to TRBJ2-1; TRBD2 matches 8 bases. The CDR3 contains 13 residues. The trim removed 5 bases at V and 4 bases at J, leaving 4 bases unmatched. Germline assignment: CDR1 DFQATT and CDR2 SNEGSKA (reference sequence).

J is TRBJ2-1 and V is TRBV28, with D uncertain. This CDR3 has 12 residues. V was cut by 3 bases and J by 8 bases, with 8 bases left in between. The germline V gene encodes CDR1 MDHEN and CDR2 SYDVKM. CDR3 in DNA: TGTGCCAGCAGTTTGTTAGGGCATGAGCAGTTCTTC. Its protein product is CASSLLGHEQFF.

Ten or more counts support this clonotype. The chain combines TRBV7-2 with TRBJ2-3, with 7 bases matching TRBD2. The junction had 10 bases not matched to a gene; V was cut back by 0 bases and J by 1 base. Germline CDR1 SGHTA, CDR2 FQGNSA. CDR3 size: 18 residues. The CDR3 region has the DNA TGTGCCAGCAGCTTAGCGCTGGCTAGCGGTTGGGGCACAGATACGCAGTATTTT. Protein sequence: CASSLALASGWGTDTQYF.

This clonotype was picked up a small number of times. The V and J genes are TRBV27 and TRBJ2-3; TRBD2 might be the D (6 bases). From germline, CDR1 is MNHEY and CDR2 SMNVEV (reference sequence). The CDR3 runs to 18 residues. The V end was cut by 2 bases, the J end by 1 base, with 19 bases between. CDR3 DNA sequence: TGTGCCAGCAGTTTAAGGGTCGGCGGAGGGGCAGGCACAGATACGCAGTATTTT. Translated: CASSLRVGGGAGTDTQYF.

This clonotype occurred many times. As DNA, the CDR3 is TGTGCCAGCACGGTTGTAAACACCGGGGAGCTGTTTTTT. This encodes CASTVVNTGELFF. This chain connects TRBV6-2 or TRBV6-3 to TRBJ2-2; D is undetermined. V lost 7 bases and J 2 bases, leaving 8 bases between the germline ends. This CDR3 has 13 amino acids. CDR1 is MNHEY, CDR2 SVGEGT, per germline.

This clonotype has at least ten counts. A junction end diverges from the germline sequence, so it may reflect a read error. The chain links TRBV6-5 to TRBJ2-7; 7 bases are shared with TRBD1. The CDR3 contains 13 residues. In germline, CDR1 is MNHEY, CDR2 SVGAGI. The CDR3 bases are TGTGCCAGCAGTCCCGCGATCTGGGACAGACAGAACTTC. Amino acid sequence: CASSPAIWDRQNF.

This clonotype came up a few times. The CDR3 nucleotides read TGCAGTGCTAGAGGGGACACCGGGGAGCTGTTTTTT. It yields the protein CSARGDTGELFF. The rearrangement uses TRBV20-1 and TRBJ2-2; D remains unclear. The CDR3 extends over 12 amino acids. Germline-derived CDR1 and CDR2 are DFQATT and SNEGSKA (reference sequence). V was clipped by 1 base and J by 3 bases, with 3 bases between them.

This rearrangement joins TRBV10-3 to TRBJ2-1, with 12 bases aligning to TRBD2. CDR1 is ENHRY, CDR2 SYGVKD, per germline. The junction had 5 bases not matched to a gene; V was cut back by 10 bases and J by 7 bases. The CDR3 covers 13 residues. The CDR3 region has the DNA TGTGCCACCCTAGCGGGGGGGCGAAATGAGCAGTTCTTC. Translation: CATLAGGRNEQFF.

At least ten counts were recorded for this clonotype. The chain carries TRBV7-9 and TRBJ1-2; weak D call: TRBD1 (5 bases). Trimming stripped 7 bases from V and 0 bases from J, with 12 bases between. This CDR3 contains 14 residues. In germline, CDR1 is SEHNR, CDR2 FQNEAQ (reference sequence). For the CDR3, the DNA is TGTGCCAGCACCCCCGAGGGGACTAACTATGGCTACACCTTC. This gives the protein CASTPEGTNYGYTF.

This clonotype was counted only a few times. The DNA of the CDR3 is TGTGCCAGCAGTTACTCGACAGGGACAGATACGCAGTATTTT. This sequence encodes CASSYSTGTDTQYF. The chain joins TRBV6-5 to TRBJ2-3, with 7 positions matching TRBD1. The J segment lost 3 bases and the V segment lost 0 bases, leaving 0 bases of the junction unmatched. The CDR3 totals 14 residues. Germline values: CDR1 MNHEY, CDR2 SVGAGI.

The chain is built from TRBV9 and TRBJ2-3; TRBD2 matches 9 bases. The germline CDR1 and CDR2 sequences are SGDLS and YYNGEE. This CDR3 region has 13 residues. After removal of 6 bases from V and 4 bases from J, the junction contained 3 bases not matched to a gene. The CDR3 DNA follows: TGTGCCAGCAAAGCGGGGGGTCCAGATACGCAGTATTTT. Translating gives CASKAGGPDTQYF.

This clonotype has more than one count but fewer than ten. The rearrangement joins TRBV3-1 to TRBJ1-6; D ambiguous. This CDR3 has 14 amino acids. Trimming removed 3 bases at V and 8 bases at J, with 11 bases between. From germline, CDR1 is LGHDT and CDR2 YNNKEL (reference sequence). Written as DNA, the CDR3 is TGTGCCAGCAGCCAGCGTCTGCGGGATTCACCCCTCCACTTT. Its protein is CASSQRLRDSPLHF.

CDR3 sequence (DNA): TGTGCCAGCTCACAAGCCTCCTACGAGCAGTACTTC. Its protein product is CASSQASYEQYF. The V and J genes are TRBV18 and TRBJ2-7, with unresolved D. Germline values: CDR1 KGHSH, CDR2 LQKENI. The CDR3 covers 12 residues. Trimming pared 4 bases from V and 0 bases from J, leaving 4 bases between.

This clonotype has only a few counts. The genes are TRBV7-9 and TRBJ2-4, with 12 bases aligning to TRBD2. Trimming removed 5 bases from V and 1 base from J; junction bases left unmatched: 12. Looked up from germline, CDR1 is SEHNR and CDR2 is FQNEAQ (reference sequence). This CDR3 has 19 amino acids. The DNA for the CDR3 is TGTGCCAGCAGCCCAACCGGACTAGCGGGGAAGTCGGCCAAAAACATTCAGTACTTC. Protein: CASSPTGLAGKSAKNIQYF.

The table lists this clonotype with many counts. This chain connects TRBV10-3 to TRBJ2-1, with TRBD2 matching 7 bases. The trim removed 3 bases at V and 0 bases at J, leaving 2 bases unmatched. The V gene's germline CDR1 is ENHRY and CDR2 SYGVKD. This CDR3 region has 15 residues. The CDR3 here is CAISDRDYSYNEQFF. In DNA, the CDR3 is TGTGCCATCAGTGACAGGGACTACTCCTACAATGAGCAGTTCTTC.

This clonotype showed up many times. The rearrangement links TRBV5-1 to TRBJ2-3; 12 bases are shared with TRBD2. Germline CDR1 reads SGHRS; CDR2 reads YFSETQ. This CDR3 spans 16 amino acids. J lost 2 bases, V lost 2 bases, and 3 bases had no gene match. CDR3 protein: CASSFLAGGLTDTQYF. CDR3 nucleotide sequence: TGCGCCAGCAGCTTCCTAGCGGGGGGGCTCACAGATACGCAGTATTTT.

The V call is TRBV5-1, the J call TRBJ1-1, with TRBD1 identical over 8 bases. This CDR3 has 17 residues. V gave up 4 bases and J gave up 0 bases; unmatched junction bases: 11. Germline V gene lookup returns CDR1 SGHRS and CDR2 YFSETQ. CDR3: CASSRSPGQAMNTEAFF. The CDR3, as DNA: TGCGCCAGCAGCCGATCGCCGGGACAGGCCATGAACACTGAAGCTTTCTTT.

This clonotype showed up many times. The chain employs TRBV24-1 and TRBJ2-5; a possible D gene is TRBD2 (5 bases). CDR1 is KGHDR and CDR2 is SFDVKD in the germline V gene. CDR3 size: 14 residues. Trimming removed 10 bases at V and 1 base at J, with 15 bases between. The DNA for the CDR3 is TGTGCCACTGTAATGGGCCGGGGCCAAGAGACCCAGTACTTC. Protein: CATVMGRGQETQYF.